A selection of T cell receptor beta chains follows, all from one sample in a study of cytomegalovirus exposure and HLA in healthy donors. Data came from immunoSEQ multiplex PCR; TCRdb stores just in-frame clones and leaves some out. Here the sample spans over 30,000 clones, roughly 67% being singletons. Sequences were obtained from PBMCs. The source of these receptors is a man in his forties in good health and CMV-seropositive. The conserved cysteine and the conserved F or W are not part of the CDR3 here. The order of the fields is V gene, clone size, J gene, CDR3 protein. Not all rows give a size; the values are once, few, many and, for expanded clones, a class.

v_call: TRBV7-2; clone_size: -; j_call: TRBJ1-5; cdr3_aa: ASSLEGGGNQPQH
v_call: TRBV21-1; clone_size: -; j_call: TRBJ2-5; cdr3_aa: ASSLGPAGETQY
v_call: TRBV19; clone_size: -; j_call: TRBJ1-6; cdr3_aa: ASSTTDRVYNSPLH
v_call: TRBV9; clone_size: -; j_call: TRBJ2-2; cdr3_aa: ASSTVQGNTGELF
v_call: TRBV5-1; clone_size: -; j_call: TRBJ2-7; cdr3_aa: ASSLGTGTLSYEQY
v_call: TRBV11-2; clone_size: -; j_call: TRBJ2-1; cdr3_aa: ASSSLLAGGDEQF
v_call: TRBV11-2; clone_size: -; j_call: TRBJ1-3; cdr3_aa: ASSPIWGPGNTIY
v_call: TRBV6-6; clone_size: -; j_call: TRBJ1-6; cdr3_aa: ASAVAGGSPLH
v_call: TRBV5-6; clone_size: -; j_call: TRBJ2-7; cdr3_aa: ASSLPKGAIYEQY
v_call: TRBV14; clone_size: -; j_call: TRBJ2-7; cdr3_aa: ASSQARGNSFEQY
v_call: TRBV19; clone_size: -; j_call: TRBJ1-3; cdr3_aa: ASSPQGGKGGNTIY
v_call: TRBV27; clone_size: -; j_call: TRBJ1-5; cdr3_aa: ASWGGTRNQPQH
v_call: TRBV5-6; clone_size: -; j_call: TRBJ1-2; cdr3_aa: ASSLGDRVGGYT
v_call: TRBV6-1; clone_size: -; j_call: TRBJ1-1; cdr3_aa: ASVRTLMNTEAF
v_call: TRBV5-1; clone_size: few; j_call: TRBJ2-7; cdr3_aa: ASTEGYVSYEQY
v_call: TRBV7-9; clone_size: -; j_call: TRBJ2-5; cdr3_aa: ASSPDRIIQETQY